This T cell receptor (beta chain) stems from a study of cytomegalovirus exposure and HLA in healthy donors. Study results and caveats: A later analysis reportedly found fewer N-insertions in an Asian-associated ancestry cluster than the approximately 670-donor mean. TCR beta chains numbering roughly 150 were designated cytomegalovirus-associated. Immune exposure data for these donors was limited to CMV serostatus.

The CDR3 contains 17 residues. The germline V gene has CDR1 SGHVS and CDR2 FQNEAQ. The junction had 8 bases not matched to a gene; V was cut back by 5 bases and J by 0 bases. This PCR relied on a set of 60 Vbeta primers and 13 Jbeta primers. Produced via immunoSEQ multiplex PCR; TCRdb's table is partial and in-frame only. The repertoire has about 95,000 clones, around 70% of them found once; the top ten carry over 12%. Regarding this clone: Its antigen is undetermined.

This TCR was recovered from a woman in her fifties or sixties in good health and CMV-seropositive. The chain joins TRBV7-8 to TRBJ2-2; 8 bases are a match to TRBD2. Sequencing was carried out using PBMCs. The CDR3 region is CASSARGLATNTGELFF. CDR3 nucleotides: TGTGCCAGCAGCGCCCGTGGACTAGCAACGAACACCGGGGAGCTGTTTTTT.